This entry concerns a single TCR beta chain. Antigen: not known. Looked up from germline, CDR1 is SGHDT and CDR2 is YYEEEE. The length of the CDR3 is 14 residues. The J segment lost 4 bases and the V segment lost 7 bases, leaving 3 bases of the junction unmatched. Some clones are missing from TCRdb's copy, which holds only in-frame ones; the method was immunoSEQ multiplex PCR. Seen here are about 73,000 clones, about four fifths observed once, and the top ten hold 2.1%. This sample stems from a study of glioma-infiltrating T cells after dendritic cell vaccination. Whole-study context: The vaccine used monocyte-derived dendritic cells pulsed overnight with autologous tumor lysate. Dendritic cell vaccine was injected intradermally three times, biweekly.

Study-wide findings and caveats: Estimated pretreatment TIL content predicted outcome after dendritic cell vaccination.

Isocitrate dehydrogenase mutation was absent in all glioblastoma patients. The specimen was blood, collected before dendritic cell vaccination. The V gene is TRBV5-6, the J gene TRBJ2-2, with 11 positions matching TRBD1. This TCR derives from a human donor with glioblastoma. The CDR3 DNA reads as TGTGCCAGCTTGGGGACAGGGGGCACCGGGGAGCTGTTTTTT. Translating it yields CASLGTGGTGELFF. The variable domain in full, completed from reference TRBV5-6 and TRBJ2-2, reads DAGVTQSPTHLIKTRGQQVTLRCSPKSGHDTVSWYQQALGQGPQFIFQYYEEEERQRGNFPDRFSGHQFPNYSSELNVNALLLGDSALYLCASLGTGGTGELFFGEGSRLTVL.